This TCR beta chain was profiled in a study of OX40 agonist ivuxolimab in advanced cancers. Produced via immunoSEQ multiplex PCR; TCRdb's table is partial and in-frame only. This sample has roughly 40,000 clones, with 82% found just once. The sequence was obtained from an adult with an advanced solid tumor such as melanoma, head and neck, liver or kidney cancer. The input for sequencing was CD4+ or CD8+ T cells sorted from blood, taken in a trial of the OX40 agonist ivuxolimab.

CDR3 protein: CASASGEGSYNSPLHF. Here the CDR3 DNA reads TGCGCCAGCGCATCAGGGGAGGGTTCCTATAATTCACCCCTCCACTTT. This chain links TRBV5-1 with TRBJ1-6, with D tentatively TRBD1 (6 bases). From germline, CDR1 is SGHRS and CDR2 YFSETQ. The CDR3 sequence is 16 residues long. The V end was cut by 7 bases, the J end by 1 base, with 15 bases between.